This TCR beta chain was recorded in a study of cytomegalovirus exposure and HLA in healthy donors. In the study overall: Assignment to the Caucasian-associated ancestry cluster applied to approximately 79% of the approximately 400 genotyped donors.

Overall study findings and caveats: Within a later analysis, the majority of CMV-associated TCR beta chains appeared HLA-restricted. The dataset shows that most TCR sequences were rare, while some public TCRs occurred in many donors. Productive rates of about 90% or about 30% were seen for most TCR beta V segments in an earlier analysis.

PCR used 60 Vbeta primers and 13 Jbeta primers. Generated by immunoSEQ multiplex PCR, the TCRdb table keeps only in-frame clones and is missing some. The sample lists some 150,000 clones; approximately 81% were seen once. The CDR3 has 13 residues. CDR1 and CDR2 (germline): MDHEN, SYDVKM. V was clipped by 6 bases and J by 0 bases, with 8 bases between them. With respect to this clone: Its matching antigen is unknown.

The sequenced sample was PBMCs. The J gene is TRBJ1-1, the V gene TRBV28, with a tentative D call TRBD1 (6 bases). This TCR was sampled from a woman aged 45-65 years in good health and CMV-seronegative. This CDR3 reads CASSGQLNTEAFF. Written as DNA, the CDR3 is TGTGCCAGCAGCGGACAGTTGAACACTGAAGCTTTCTTT.